The source of this T cell receptor (beta chain) is a study of regulatory T cells in long-lasting Graves disease. Construction of TCR beta libraries relied on iRepertoire HTBI primers and on Arm-PCR targeting CDR3 regions. TCRdb recomputed calls from the multiplex PCR reads with MiXCR, one row per CDR3 protein. The sample consists of approximately 310,000 distinct CDR3 sequences, roughly 18% of them appearing once. The table lists this clonotype with many counts. The antigen remains unidentified. CDR3 length equals 16 residues. V lost 5 bases to trimming and J lost 2 bases, with 18 bases between them. Germline V gene lookup returns CDR1 MGHRA and CDR2 YSYEKL. Noted time point: newly diagnosed GD, antithyroid drugs for less than 3 months. Isolated PBMC RNA provided the starting material for the TCR library. Patients all came to the study from an endocrinology department in Xi'an, China. General observations from the study: A greater number of public clonotypes (around 2,700) was shared by persistent patients than by new patients (around 960).

This clonotype was obtained from a female donor with Graves disease. The V and J genes are TRBV4-1 and TRBJ1-1; D gene unclear. This specimen consisted of peripheral blood mononuclear cells (PBMCs), obtained at new diagnosis, from a patient treated with antithyroid drugs. Written as DNA, the CDR3 is TGCGCCAGCAGCGCATCTTGGTCGGGATCTAACACTGAAGCTTTCTTT. This encodes CASSASWSGSNTEAFF.